A selection of T cell receptor beta chains follows, all from one sample in a study of CD8+CD57+ T cells in acquired aplastic anemia. TCRdb passed the reads through MiXCR, listing each CDR3 protein once. In the table there are about 190,000 distinct CDR3 sequences, 55% to 70% of which are singletons. Sequencing was carried out using sorted CD4+, CD8+, or CD8+CD57+ T cells (not recorded which) from PBMCs. These receptors came from a human donor with severe aplastic anemia or a healthy control (not recorded which). The conserved cysteine and the conserved F or W are not part of the CDR3 here.

v_call | cdr3_aa
TRBV15 | ATSRFPPAPESYEQY
TRBV9 | ASSVAGGTQY
TRBV5-1 | ASSLDTRPSLVDTEAF
TRBV9 | ASSPIGGGGGETQY
TRBV20-1 | SALGQGGRYT
TRBV5-1 | ASSHTSPYEQY
TRBV12-3/TRBV12-4 | ASSFGTGRGEQY
TRBV5-1 | ASSLGLQDGYT
TRBV12-3/TRBV12-4 | ASSLYAHVAGDLTDTQY
TRBV19 | ASGTDYGYT
TRBV20-1 | SAPRQGASTEAF
TRBV7-2 | ASSQQPDRRGYT
TRBV9 | ASSVDGELRNTIY
TRBV6-1 | ASTLGLRTYEQY
TRBV7-9 | ASSLGGVYNEQF
TRBV7-2 | ASSRLTGTTGELF
TRBV20-1 | SALSYAYEQY
TRBV29-1 | SVEPGTGVSYEQY
TRBV25-1 | ASKPMTRGQGGELF
TRBV20-1 | SARTAYEQY
TRBV7-9 | ASSQGDEQF
TRBV7-9 | ASSLLAGGHNEQF
TRBV12-5 | ASGSWDTGDYGYT
TRBV6-5 | ASSSPHPDRGFSGNTIY
TRBV10-1 | ASTGGNSPLH
TRBV4-1 | ASGQGVTSYNEQF
TRBV5-1 | ASSYRGNEKLF
TRBV25-1 | ASSENQGGVYEQY
TRBV20-1 | SARGGQGRTEAF
TRBV4-1 | ASSQDPYQPQH
TRBV12-3/TRBV12-4 | ASSLAIGGQGVSEAF
TRBV7-9 | AATGTKLNEQY
TRBV19 | ASSISPGAVEKLF
TRBV6-1 | ASSRQGALTEAF
TRBV20-1 | SAREVDPREELF
TRBV2 | ASGWTGGRNTEAF
TRBV15 | ATSLQDLSYEQY
TRBV15 | ATSRAQPWVYSNQPQH
TRBV7-3 | ASSLGGSDPLHFGELF
TRBV20-1 | SALGLAIDTQY
TRBV15 | ATSTGLAGGNPTFEQY
TRBV14 | ASSPDRVVKY
TRBV6-2/TRBV6-3 | ASSYAGRHWH
TRBV5-6 | ASSLGVFSNQPQH
TRBV30 | AWSVGYEQF
TRBV7-9 | ASSPQNTGELF
TRBV5-1 | ASSTIQGVDYGYT
TRBV2 | ASSSPGLELVDTQY
TRBV6-2/TRBV6-3 | ASSYTLAGANNYEQY
TRBV7-6 | ASSWDWSGELF